A single sample gave rise to the 14 T cell receptor beta chains below, sequenced in a study of blood T cell repertoires in COVID-19. Repertoires were generated with immunoSEQ multiplex PCR, while TCRdb's copy carries only in-frame clones and drops some. The table lists about half a million clones, roughly 89% of them singletons, with approximately 0.9% in the top ten. Sequenced material: peripheral blood. The source of these receptors is a young man with COVID-19, enrolled during active disease.

The gene calls are TRBV7-9 and TRBJ1-1; possibly TRBD1 for D (5 bases). CDR3 size: 13 residues. The V gene's germline CDR1 is SEHNR and CDR2 FQNEAQ (reference sequence). V was shortened by 5 bases and J by 7 bases, with 14 bases between the two germline ends. The CDR3 nucleotides read TGTGCCAGCAGCCCATCAACGGGGGTTGAAGCTTTCTTT. Protein: CASSPSTGVEAFF.

The rearrangement joins TRBV30 to TRBJ1-2, with D possibly being TRBD1 (5 bases). This CDR3 contains 15 residues. V was pared by 0 bases and J by 0 bases, with 11 bases between. Germline CDR1 and CDR2: GTSNPN and SVGIG (reference sequence). DNA for the CDR3: TGTGCCTGGAGTGTAGGGCAGGGTACTAACTATGGCTACACCTTC. It is translated as CAWSVGQGTNYGYTF.

The chain links TRBV9 to TRBJ2-1; D perhaps matches TRBD1 (7 bases). Germline V lookup: CDR1 SGDLS, CDR2 YYNGEE. Trimming pared 2 bases from V and 7 bases from J, leaving 19 bases between. There are 16 residues in the CDR3. This chain's CDR3 is CASSVGGQWTPNEQFF. The CDR3 coding sequence is TGTGCCAGCAGCGTGGGGGGACAGTGGACTCCAAATGAGCAGTTCTTC.

The chain uses TRBV24-1 and TRBJ2-2; D remains unclear. Per the germline V gene, CDR1 is KGHDR and CDR2 is SFDVKD. The CDR3 is 13 amino acids. V was pared by 7 bases and J by 1 base, with 6 bases between. CDR3 loop: CATSGWNTGELFF. DNA for the CDR3: TGTGCCACCAGCGGGTGGAACACCGGGGAGCTGTTTTTT.

V and J are TRBV5-1 and TRBJ1-2, with TRBD1 identical over 12 bases. Unmatched junction bases numbered 4, after V lost 3 bases and J lost 4 bases. CDR1 and CDR2 (germline): SGHRS, YFSETQ. The CDR3 spans 15 residues. The CDR3 sequence is CASSSGTGGVYGYTF. CDR3 nucleotide sequence: TGCGCCAGCAGCTCCGGGACAGGGGGCGTCTATGGCTACACCTTC.

This clone has a single count. This chain links TRBV10-3 with TRBJ2-3, with 8 bases identical to TRBD1. Looked up from germline, CDR1 is ENHRY and CDR2 is SYGVKD. This CDR3 comprises 14 residues. V shed 6 bases, J shed 4 bases, and the junction held 6 bases outside the gene matches. The CDR3 nucleotides are TGTGCCATCAGCACCCAGGGGGCCGCAGATACGCAGTATTTT. Its protein is CAISTQGAADTQYF.

This clone was seen once. The J gene is TRBJ2-7, the V gene TRBV27; 9 nucleotides line up with TRBD1. CDR3 length: 14 amino acids. J lost 5 bases, V lost 7 bases, and 9 bases had no gene match. From germline, CDR1 is MNHEY and CDR2 SMNVEV (reference sequence). This chain's CDR3 is CASKLRDRENEQYF. Here the CDR3 DNA reads TGTGCCAGCAAACTCCGGGACAGGGAAAACGAGCAGTACTTC.

The chain couples TRBV11-3 to TRBJ2-1, with TRBD2 identical over 11 bases. CDR3 length: 18 residues. Losses at the gene ends were 1 base for V and 6 bases for J; bases not matched to a gene: 11. The germline V gene has CDR1 SGHNT and CDR2 YENEEA. This CDR3 is CASSLGGLAGGLANEQFF. The CDR3 DNA sequence: TGTGCCAGCAGCTTAGGGGGATTAGCGGGAGGGCTCGCCAATGAGCAGTTCTTC.

This chain joins TRBV7-8 and TRBJ2-4, with D uncertain. V lost 5 bases and J lost 15, with 20 bases in between. Germline V gene sequence: CDR1 SGHVS, CDR2 FQNEAQ. CDR3 length: 13 residues. The CDR3, as DNA: TGTGCCAGCAGCCCCGACCTTGGATCTCGAGGGTACTTC. Encoded protein: CASSPDLGSRGYF.

The count of this clone is one. The V gene is TRBV7-9, the J gene TRBJ2-2; the match to TRBD1 covers 12 bases. Germline CDR1 reads SEHNR; CDR2 reads FQNEAQ (reference sequence). V lost 5 bases to trimming and J lost 7 bases; unmatched junction nucleotides: 8. This CDR3 region has 16 residues. This CDR3 is CASSNRDRGRFGELFF. The CDR3 DNA reads TGTGCCAGCAGCAACCGGGACAGGGGGCGATTCGGGGAGCTGTTTTTT.

The CDR3 nucleotides are TGTGCCAGCAGTTACGGGACTAGCGCCGGGGAGCTGTTTTTT. This encodes CASSYGTSAGELFF. V gene TRBV6-5 combines with J gene TRBJ2-2; TRBD2 aligns across 10 bases. CDR3 length: 14 residues. The junction had 0 bases not matched to a gene; V was cut back by 2 bases and J by 6 bases. Germline CDR1 is MNHEY and CDR2 is SVGAGI.

This clone was seen only a few times. The gene calls are TRBV12-5 and TRBJ1-6; a weak D match, TRBD1 (5 bases). This CDR3 comprises 14 residues. Germline lookup yields CDR1 LGHNT and CDR2 FRNRAP. V was shortened by 1 base and J by 7 bases, with 8 bases between the two germline ends. The CDR3 bases are TGTGCTAGTGGTTTGGGGGAGGGGAATTCACCCCTCCACTTT. Its protein is CASGLGEGNSPLHF.

The rearrangement links TRBV3-1 (or the pseudogene TRBV3-2) to TRBJ2-7; 9 bases align to TRBD2. CDR3 length equals 15 residues. V trimming: 1 base; J trimming: 5 bases; junction bases outside the gene matches: 6. CDR1 and CDR2 (germline): LGHDT, YNNKEL (reference sequence). The CDR3 protein is CASSQVLAGRDEQYF. CDR3 DNA sequence: TGTGCCAGCAGCCAAGTCCTAGCGGGGAGGGACGAGCAGTACTTC.

The rearrangement links TRBV5-1 to TRBJ2-7; TRBD2 matches 9 bases. CDR3 size: 14 residues. Germline V gene lookup returns CDR1 SGHRS and CDR2 YFSETQ. J was trimmed by 0 bases and V by 4 bases; bases with no gene match: 2. CDR3 DNA sequence: TGCGCCAGCAGCCCTAGCGGGAACTCCTACGAGCAGTACTTC. This translates into CASSPSGNSYEQYF.